This TCR beta chain was documented in a study of blood T cell repertoires in COVID-19. The junction had 8 bases not matched to a gene; V was cut back by 0 bases and J by 7 bases. In germline, CDR1 is LGHNA, CDR2 YSLEER. The CDR3 consists of 15 residues. Using immunoSEQ multiplex PCR, the repertoire was profiled, and TCRdb retains in-frame clones only, with some absent. Among under 55,000 clones, around 80% were seen once, and the ten largest hold over 12%. The clonotype was recovered from a human donor in a cohort sampled during active COVID-19. This chain connects TRBV4-3 to TRBJ1-2; 7 bases are a match to TRBD1. Sequenced input: peripheral blood. The CDR3 sequence: CASSQDLGAGGGYTF. The CDR3 DNA reads as TGCGCCAGCAGCCAAGATCTGGGGGCAGGGGGTGGCTACACCTTC.